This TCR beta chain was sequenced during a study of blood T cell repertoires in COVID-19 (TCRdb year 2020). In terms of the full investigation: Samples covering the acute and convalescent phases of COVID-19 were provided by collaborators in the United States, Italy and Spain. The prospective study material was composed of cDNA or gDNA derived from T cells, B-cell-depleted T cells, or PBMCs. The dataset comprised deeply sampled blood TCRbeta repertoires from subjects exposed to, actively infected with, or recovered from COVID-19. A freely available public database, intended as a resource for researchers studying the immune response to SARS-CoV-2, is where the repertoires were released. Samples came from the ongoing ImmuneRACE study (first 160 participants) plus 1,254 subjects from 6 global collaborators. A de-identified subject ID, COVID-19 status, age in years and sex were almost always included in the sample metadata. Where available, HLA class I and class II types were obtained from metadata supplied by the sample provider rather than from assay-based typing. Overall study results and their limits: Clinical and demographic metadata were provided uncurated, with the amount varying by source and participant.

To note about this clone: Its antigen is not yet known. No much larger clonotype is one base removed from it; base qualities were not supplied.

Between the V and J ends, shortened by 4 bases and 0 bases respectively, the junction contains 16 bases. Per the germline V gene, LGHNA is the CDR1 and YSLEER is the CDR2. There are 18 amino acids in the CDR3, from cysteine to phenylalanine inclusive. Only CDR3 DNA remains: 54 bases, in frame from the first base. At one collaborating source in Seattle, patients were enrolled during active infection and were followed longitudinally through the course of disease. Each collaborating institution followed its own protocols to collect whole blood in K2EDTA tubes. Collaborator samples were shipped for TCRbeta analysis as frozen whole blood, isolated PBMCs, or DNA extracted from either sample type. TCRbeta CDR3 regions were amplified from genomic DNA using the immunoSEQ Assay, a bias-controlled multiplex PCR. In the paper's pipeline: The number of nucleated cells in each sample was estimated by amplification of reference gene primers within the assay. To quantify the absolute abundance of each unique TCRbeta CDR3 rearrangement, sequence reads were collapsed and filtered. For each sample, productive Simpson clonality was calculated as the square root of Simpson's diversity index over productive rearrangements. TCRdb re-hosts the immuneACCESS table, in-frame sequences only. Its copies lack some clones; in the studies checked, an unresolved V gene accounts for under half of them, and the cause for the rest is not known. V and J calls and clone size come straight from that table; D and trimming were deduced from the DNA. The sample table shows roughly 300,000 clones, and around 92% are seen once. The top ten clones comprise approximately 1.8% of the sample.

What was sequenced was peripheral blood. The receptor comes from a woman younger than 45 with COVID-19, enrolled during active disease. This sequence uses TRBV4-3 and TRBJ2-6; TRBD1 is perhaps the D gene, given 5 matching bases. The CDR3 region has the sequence CASSLTGGGFSGANVLTF. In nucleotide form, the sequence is TGCGCCAGCAGCCTTACAGGCGGTGGATTCTCTGGGGCCAACGTCCTGACTTTC.